What follows are 30 T cell receptor beta chains derived from one specimen sequenced in a study of T cell responses to AZD1222 COVID-19 vaccine. TCRdb keeps only in-frame clones here, not all; method: immunoSEQ multiplex PCR. The data hold more than 150,000 clones, with roughly 90% observed a single time. The specimen comprised peripheral blood, sampled on day 0 of AZD1222 vaccination. Every receptor here comes from an adult in good health.

The V gene is TRBV28, the J gene TRBJ2-4, with TRBD2 as a possible D gene (5 bases). CDR3 size: 16 residues. V gave up 2 bases and J gave up 3 bases, with 14 bases separating them. Germline values: CDR1 MDHEN, CDR2 SYDVKM. CDR3 bases: TGTGCCAGCAGTTTACCCAACAGCGGCGTCAAAAACATTCAGTACTTC. It yields the protein CASSLPNSGVKNIQYF.

V and J are TRBV19 and TRBJ2-7; 10 bases align to TRBD1. The ends lost 5 bases at V and 7 bases at J; junction bases unmatched: 8. The CDR3 length is 14 residues. Germline CDR1 and CDR2: LNHDA and SQIVND (reference sequence). In nucleotides, the CDR3 is TGTGCCAGTAGTTCGCGACAGGGGGCGGGGGAGCAGTACTTC. This sequence encodes CASSSRQGAGEQYF.

The chain is built from TRBV9 and TRBJ1-2; the D is unclear. CDR3 size: 15 residues. Germline CDR1 SGDLS, CDR2 YYNGEE. Between the trimmed V and J ends, which lost 4 bases and 8 bases, there was a span of 21 bases. CDR3 amino acids: CASSPRTGTDWGYTF. The CDR3 coding sequence is TGTGCCAGCAGCCCTCGGACGGGAACTGACTGGGGCTACACCTTC.

The chain uses TRBV29-1 and TRBJ2-1; D is perhaps TRBD2 (5 bases). Germline V CDR1 and CDR2: SQVTM, ANQGSEA. The CDR3 is 14 amino acids. The V and J ends lost 7 bases and 2 bases respectively, with 15 bases between them. For the CDR3, the DNA is TGCAGCGCCCCGACTAACTTTGCCTACAATGAGCAGTTCTTC. This translates into CSAPTNFAYNEQFF.

This sequence joins TRBV5-4 and TRBJ2-4; TRBD1 or TRBD2 may be the D gene (5 bases each). Germline V gene data show CDR1 as SGHNT and CDR2 as YYREEE (reference sequence). The CDR3 totals 15 residues. V lost 0 bases and J lost 0, with 7 bases in between. This CDR3 is CASSLGGLAKNIQYF. The CDR3 bases are TGTGCCAGCAGCTTGGGGGGGTTAGCCAAAAACATTCAGTACTTC.

This chain uses TRBV7-2 with TRBJ1-2, with 8 bases matching TRBD1. The V segment lost 5 bases and the J segment 5 bases; nucleotides outside the gene matches: 10. The CDR3 totals 15 residues. CDR1 and CDR2 (germline): SGHTA, FQGNSA. Here the CDR3 DNA reads TGTGCCAGCAGCGCAAACAGGGGGGAAAGGTATGGCTACACCTTC. It yields the protein CASSANRGERYGYTF.

The chain carries TRBV5-4 and TRBJ1-1; D is undetermined. Trimming took off 1 base at V and 4 bases at J, with 11 bases between the two ends. Germline V gene data show CDR1 as SGHNT and CDR2 as YYREEE (reference sequence). This CDR3 contains 14 residues. The CDR3 sequence is CASSLYKLGTEAFF. DNA of the CDR3: TGTGCCAGCAGCTTGTATAAGCTGGGCACTGAAGCTTTCTTT.

The chain links TRBV7-8 to TRBJ1-4; D is undetermined. Trimming took 5 bases from V and 5 from J, leaving 15 bases between them. CDR1 is SGHVS and CDR2 is FQNEAQ in the germline V gene. The CDR3 consists of 15 residues. The CDR3 coding sequence is TGTGCCAGCAGCCCAAATAATTTGGGGAATGAAAAACTGTTTTTT. It encodes CASSPNNLGNEKLFF.

This sequence joins TRBV6-6 and TRBJ2-3, with a tentative D call TRBD2 (6 bases). The length of the CDR3 is 14 residues. The germline V gene encodes CDR1 MNHNY and CDR2 SVGAGI (reference sequence). V was clipped by 6 bases and J by 3 bases, with 13 bases between them. CDR3 nucleotides: TGTGCCAGCAGCCCCCGGGGGAGTACAGATACGCAGTATTTT. Translated: CASSPRGSTDTQYF.

This sequence joins TRBV6-2 or TRBV6-3 and TRBJ2-5; D not certain. V lost 6 bases and J lost 0, with 11 bases in between. The CDR3 has 14 amino acids. Germline CDR1 is MNHEY and CDR2 is SVGEGT. The CDR3 sequence is CASSSYENQETQYF. The CDR3 nucleotides read TGTGCCAGCAGCAGTTACGAGAACCAAGAGACCCAGTACTTC.

The chain links TRBV18 to TRBJ2-1, with a weak D call TRBD1 (5 bases). Germline V lookup: CDR1 KGHSH, CDR2 LQKENI. The CDR3 is made up of 15 amino acids. The V end was cut by 6 bases, the J end by 5 bases, with 17 bases between. CDR3 in DNA: TGTGCCAGCTCTCCCTTGACAGTAACGGACAATGAGCAGTTCTTC. This sequence encodes CASSPLTVTDNEQFF.

This clone has just one count. The chain links TRBV7-4 to TRBJ2-1, with TRBD2 identical over 9 bases. CDR1 SGHVT and CDR2 SQSDAQ come from the germline V gene. The CDR3 loop spans 16 amino acids. The V gene end was trimmed by 0 bases and the J gene end by 4 bases; junction bases not matched to a gene: 4. CDR3 DNA sequence: TGTGCCAGCAGCTTAGCGGCTAGCGGGACTTACAATGAGCAGTTCTTC. Residues: CASSLAASGTYNEQFF.

This chain links TRBV20-1 with TRBJ2-7, with D maybe TRBD2 (5 bases). The germline CDR1 and CDR2 sequences are DFQATT and SNEGSKA (reference sequence). Trimming left V 4 bases short and J 5 bases short, with 9 bases between. This CDR3 comprises 11 residues. The CDR3 DNA is TGCAGTGCTAACGGGGAACACGAGCAGTACTTC. Protein: CSANGEHEQYF.

The chain combines TRBV4-1 with TRBJ1-5, with TRBD1 matching over 7 bases. The CDR3 sequence is 16 residues long. The V gene end was trimmed by 0 bases and the J gene end by 0 bases; junction bases not matched to a gene: 2. CDR1 is MGHRA and CDR2 is YSYEKL in the germline V gene. The CDR3, as DNA: TGCGCCAGCAGCCAAGATACAGGGGATAGCAATCAGCCCCAGCATTTT. Encoded protein: CASSQDTGDSNQPQHF.

The chain recombines TRBV5-1 with TRBJ2-2; 7 bases map to TRBD2. This CDR3 has 16 residues. The J segment lost 2 bases and the V segment lost 0 bases, leaving 4 bases of the junction unmatched. Per the germline V gene, CDR1 is SGHRS and CDR2 is YFSETQ. The CDR3 region is CASSLAGTTNTGELFF. DNA of the CDR3: TGCGCCAGCAGCTTGGCCGGGACTACAAACACCGGGGAGCTGTTTTTT.

The chain carries TRBV7-2 and TRBJ2-1; D unresolved. The CDR3 sequence is 13 residues long. V was trimmed by 7 bases and J by 6 bases, leaving 13 bases between them. Germline lookup yields CDR1 SGHTA and CDR2 FQGNSA. CDR3 nucleotides: TGTGCCAGCACCTCCTCCGGCGGCAATGAGCAGTTCTTC. This translates into CASTSSGGNEQFF.

This chain joins TRBV15 and TRBJ1-1; no definite D call. Germline lookup yields CDR1 LNHNV and CDR2 YYDKDF (reference sequence). This CDR3 has 14 residues. V was cut by 3 bases and J by 1 base, with 9 bases left in between. The CDR3 DNA follows: TGTGCCACCAGCAGGGCTAGGGAGAACACTGAAGCTTTCTTT. Translating gives CATSRARENTEAFF. Full variable domain (rest looked up from reference TRBV15 and TRBJ1-1): DAMVIQNPRYQVTQFGKPVTLSCSQTLNHNVMYWYQQKSSQAPKLLFHYYDKDFNNEADTPDNFQSRRPNTSFCFLDIRSPGLGDTAMYLCATSRARENTEAFFGQGTRLTVV.

The chain couples TRBV12-3 or TRBV12-4 to TRBJ1-2, with D hard to call. V was pared by 5 bases and J by 4 bases, with 8 bases between. The CDR3 runs to 12 residues. The CDR3 reads CASSAQFYGYTF. The CDR3 nucleotides are TGTGCCAGCAGTGCCCAATTCTATGGCTACACCTTC.

The chain links TRBV9 to TRBJ1-5; no reliable D call. The ends were cut back, 4 bases at V and 1 base at J, with 12 bases in the middle. Per germline, CDR1 SGDLS and CDR2 YYNGEE. This CDR3 has 15 residues. The CDR3 DNA reads as TGTGCCAGCAGCCCCCCTAGAGAAAGCAATCAGCCCCAGCATTTT. Translating gives CASSPPRESNQPQHF.

On this clone: The sample holds other DNA sequences that translate to the same CDR3. J is TRBJ1-5 and V is TRBV7-2; 9 bases map to TRBD1. The CDR3 is 17 amino acids. The germline CDR1 and CDR2 sequences are SGHTA and FQGNSA. V was clipped by 0 bases and J by 3 bases; unmatched bases: 6. CDR3 sequence: CASSLAPGQGINQPQHF. In nucleotides, the CDR3 is TGTGCCAGCAGCTTAGCCCCGGGACAGGGTATCAATCAGCCCCAGCATTTT.

The chain is built from TRBV19 and TRBJ1-2; 8 bases map to TRBD1. This CDR3 is 13 amino acids long. V lost 7 bases to trimming and J lost 6 bases; unmatched junction nucleotides: 7. CDR1 and CDR2 (germline): LNHDA, SQIVND (reference sequence). CDR3 in DNA: TGTGCCAGTAACCTACAGGGGGGAAATGGCTACACCTTC. Its translation: CASNLQGGNGYTF.

The rearrangement links TRBV11-2 to TRBJ2-5; D might be TRBD2 (5 bases). The germline CDR1 and CDR2 sequences are SGHAT and FQNNGV. The ends were cut back, 1 base at V and 5 bases at J, with 20 bases in the middle. This CDR3 has 17 residues. The DNA of the CDR3 is TGTGCCAGCAGCTTAGGGTTTCTGGCCGAAACGGGGGAGACCCAGTACTTC. Translating gives CASSLGFLAETGETQYF.

This chain connects TRBV24-1 to TRBJ2-5; no clear D. This CDR3 is built from 16 residues. Trimming stripped 4 bases from V and 2 bases from J, with 16 bases between. Per the germline V gene, CDR1 is KGHDR and CDR2 is SFDVKD. The CDR3 DNA sequence: TGTGCCACCAGTGAATCCGGTCTGCGAGCTCAAGAGACCCAGTACTTC. Encoded protein: CATSESGLRAQETQYF.

The rearrangement joins TRBV18 to TRBJ2-7; a possible D gene is TRBD2 (5 bases). V was cut by 0 bases and J by 4 bases, with 7 bases left in between. Germline values: CDR1 KGHSH, CDR2 LQKENI. The CDR3 runs to 13 residues. CDR3 sequence reads: CASSPPDFYEQYF. The CDR3 nucleotides are TGTGCCAGCTCACCACCGGACTTTTACGAGCAGTACTTC.

The chain uses TRBV4-3 and TRBJ2-1; TRBD2 matches 11 bases. There are 17 residues in the CDR3. From germline, CDR1 is LGHNA and CDR2 YSLEER. The J segment lost 8 bases and the V segment lost 1 base, leaving 10 bases of the junction unmatched. The chain's CDR3 is CASSQVMGLAVVDEQFF. The CDR3 DNA sequence: TGCGCCAGCAGCCAAGTAATGGGACTAGCGGTAGTAGATGAGCAGTTCTTC.

The chain has TRBV6-1 and TRBJ1-5; possible D gene TRBD1, 5 bases. CDR1 is MNHNS and CDR2 is SASEGT in the germline V gene. Trimming shortened V by 3 bases and J by 4 bases, and 10 bases separated the two germline ends. The CDR3 runs to 14 residues. CDR3 amino acids: CASSDPGRNQPQHF. The CDR3 nucleotides read TGTGCCAGCAGTGACCCAGGGAGGAATCAGCCCCAGCATTTT.

The chain is built from TRBV4-1 and TRBJ2-7; 9 nucleotides line up with TRBD2. The CDR3 runs to 16 residues. Germline CDR1 is MGHRA and CDR2 is YSYEKL. V lost 0 bases and J lost 6; bases outside the gene matches: 9. CDR3: CASSQEGGSGRLEQYF. Here the CDR3 DNA reads TGCGCCAGCAGCCAAGAGGGGGGTAGCGGGAGACTCGAGCAGTACTTC.

This rearrangement joins TRBV7-9 to TRBJ2-1; perhaps TRBD1 as D (5 bases). This CDR3 has 14 amino acids. Germline CDR1 and CDR2: SEHNR and FQNEAQ (reference sequence). V shed 8 bases and J shed 4 bases, with 15 bases lying between them. CDR3 sequence (DNA): TGTGCCAGCGGGGCCGTCACCCTTTACAATGAGCAGTTCTTC. It codes for CASGAVTLYNEQFF.

The chain couples TRBV28 to TRBJ2-7; the match to TRBD1 covers 7 bases. CDR3 size: 17 residues. The trim removed 6 bases at V and 2 bases at J, leaving 16 bases unmatched. Germline V CDR1 and CDR2: MDHEN, SYDVKM. CDR3: CASSTRIIQGSAYEQYF. CDR3 nucleotides: TGTGCCAGCAGCACACGAATCATACAGGGGAGCGCCTACGAGCAGTACTTC.

This chain connects TRBV2 to TRBJ1-4; D unclear. The CDR3 loop spans 14 amino acids. Trimming took 5 bases from V and 0 from J, leaving 7 bases between them. Germline lookup yields CDR1 SNHLY and CDR2 FYNNEI. CDR3: CASSTGPTNEKLFF. CDR3 in DNA: TGTGCCAGCAGTACCGGGCCAACTAATGAAAAACTGTTTTTT.